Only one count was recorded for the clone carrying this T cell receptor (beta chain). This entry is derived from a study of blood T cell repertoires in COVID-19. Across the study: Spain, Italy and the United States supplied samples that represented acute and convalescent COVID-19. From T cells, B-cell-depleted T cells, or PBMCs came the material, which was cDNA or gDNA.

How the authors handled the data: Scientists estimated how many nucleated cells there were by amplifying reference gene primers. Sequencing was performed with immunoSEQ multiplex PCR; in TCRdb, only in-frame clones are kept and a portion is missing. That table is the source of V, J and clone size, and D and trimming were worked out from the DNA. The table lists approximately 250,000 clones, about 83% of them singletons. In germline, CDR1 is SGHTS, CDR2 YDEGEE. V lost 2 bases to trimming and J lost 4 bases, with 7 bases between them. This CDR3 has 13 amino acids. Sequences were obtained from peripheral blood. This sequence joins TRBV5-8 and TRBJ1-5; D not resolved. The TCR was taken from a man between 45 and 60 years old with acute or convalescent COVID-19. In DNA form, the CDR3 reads TGTGCCAGCAGCTTCGGGATGAATCAGCCCCAGCATTTT. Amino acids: CASSFGMNQPQHF.